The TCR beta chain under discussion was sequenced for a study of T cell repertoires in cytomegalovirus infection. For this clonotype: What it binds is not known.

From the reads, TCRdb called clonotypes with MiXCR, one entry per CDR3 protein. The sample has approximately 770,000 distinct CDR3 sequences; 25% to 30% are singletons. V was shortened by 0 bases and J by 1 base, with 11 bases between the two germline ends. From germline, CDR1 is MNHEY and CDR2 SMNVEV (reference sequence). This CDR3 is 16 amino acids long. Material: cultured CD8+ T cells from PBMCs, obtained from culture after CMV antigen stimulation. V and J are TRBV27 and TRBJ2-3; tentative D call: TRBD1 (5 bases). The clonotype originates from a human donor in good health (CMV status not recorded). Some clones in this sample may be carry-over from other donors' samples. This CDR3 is CASSLSGRRGTDTQYF. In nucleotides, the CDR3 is TGTGCCAGCAGTTTATCGGGGCGTCGGGGCACAGATACGCAGTATTTT.